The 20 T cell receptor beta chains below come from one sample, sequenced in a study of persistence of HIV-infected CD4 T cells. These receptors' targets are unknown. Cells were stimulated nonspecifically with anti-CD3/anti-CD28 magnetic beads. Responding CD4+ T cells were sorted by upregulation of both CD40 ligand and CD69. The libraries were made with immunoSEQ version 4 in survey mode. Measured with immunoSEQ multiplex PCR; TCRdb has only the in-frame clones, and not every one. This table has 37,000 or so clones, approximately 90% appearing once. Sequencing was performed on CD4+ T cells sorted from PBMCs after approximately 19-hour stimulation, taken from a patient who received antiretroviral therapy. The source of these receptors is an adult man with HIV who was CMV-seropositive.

The CDR3 loop is CASRTGPGTEAFF. Here the CDR3 DNA reads TGTGCCAGTAGAACAGGGCCGGGAACTGAAGCTTTCTTT. The chain couples TRBV19 to TRBJ1-1; D perhaps matches TRBD1 (6 bases). Germline loops: CDR1 LNHDA, CDR2 SQIVND (reference sequence). The CDR3 has 13 residues. Trimming removed 6 bases at V and 5 bases at J, with 13 bases between.

For the CDR3, the DNA is TGTGCCAGCAGTTTTTCCGGGACCCGCAAAAGAGAAGCTTTCTTT. It translates to CASSFSGTRKREAFF. V is TRBV6-2 or TRBV6-3 and J is TRBJ1-1; tentatively, D is TRBD1 (5 bases). Germline lookup yields CDR1 MNHEY and CDR2 SVGEGT. V was trimmed by 4 bases and J by 8 bases, leaving 20 bases between them. This CDR3 region has 15 residues.

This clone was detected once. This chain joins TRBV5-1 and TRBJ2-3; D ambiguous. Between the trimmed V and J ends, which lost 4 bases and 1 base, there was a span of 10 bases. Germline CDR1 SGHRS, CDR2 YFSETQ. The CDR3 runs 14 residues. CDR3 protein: CASSAVDGTDTQYF. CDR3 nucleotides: TGCGCCAGCAGCGCAGTAGACGGCACAGATACGCAGTATTTT.

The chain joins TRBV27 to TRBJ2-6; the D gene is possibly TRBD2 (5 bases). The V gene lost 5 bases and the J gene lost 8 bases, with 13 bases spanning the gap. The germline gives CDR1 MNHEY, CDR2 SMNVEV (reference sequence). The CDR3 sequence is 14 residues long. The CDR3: CASSKTSGTNVLTF. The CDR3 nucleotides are TGTGCCAGCAGTAAGACCTCCGGGACCAACGTCCTGACTTTC.

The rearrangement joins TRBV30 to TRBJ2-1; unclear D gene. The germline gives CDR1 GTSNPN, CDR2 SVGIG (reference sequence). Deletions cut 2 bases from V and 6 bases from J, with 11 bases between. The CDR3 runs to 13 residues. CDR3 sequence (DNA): TGTGCCTGGAGTCGCATGGCAGCCAATGAGCAGTTCTTC. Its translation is CAWSRMAANEQFF.

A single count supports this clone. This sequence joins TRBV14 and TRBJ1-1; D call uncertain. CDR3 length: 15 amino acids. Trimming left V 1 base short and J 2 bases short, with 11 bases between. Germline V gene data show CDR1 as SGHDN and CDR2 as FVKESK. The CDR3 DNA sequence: TGTGCCAGCAGCCAAGGAAGGACGGATAACACTGAAGCTTTCTTT. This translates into CASSQGRTDNTEAFF. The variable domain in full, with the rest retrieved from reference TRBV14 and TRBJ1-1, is EAGVTQFPSHSVIEKGQTVTLRCDPISGHDNLYWYRRVMGKEIKFLLHFVKESKQDESGMPNNRFLAERTGGTYSTLKVQPAELEDSGVYFCASSQGRTDNTEAFFGQGTRLTVV.

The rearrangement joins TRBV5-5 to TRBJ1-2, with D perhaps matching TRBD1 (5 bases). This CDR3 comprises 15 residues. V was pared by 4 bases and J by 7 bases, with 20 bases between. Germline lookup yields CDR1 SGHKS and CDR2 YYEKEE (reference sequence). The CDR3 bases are TGTGCCAGCAGCCATAATCTCGGGGCCAGTCGTGGCTACACCTTC. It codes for CASSHNLGASRGYTF.

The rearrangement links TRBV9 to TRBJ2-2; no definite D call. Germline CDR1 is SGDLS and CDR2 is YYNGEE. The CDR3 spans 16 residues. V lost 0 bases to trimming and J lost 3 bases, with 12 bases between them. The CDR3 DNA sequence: TGTGCCAGCAGCGTAGCTCCTATGCAGGACACCGGGGAGCTGTTTTTT. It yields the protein CASSVAPMQDTGELFF.

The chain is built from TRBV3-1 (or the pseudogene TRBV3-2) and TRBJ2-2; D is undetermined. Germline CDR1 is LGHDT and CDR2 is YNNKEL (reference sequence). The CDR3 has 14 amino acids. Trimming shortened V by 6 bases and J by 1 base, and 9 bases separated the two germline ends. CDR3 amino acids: CASRQLKNTGELFF. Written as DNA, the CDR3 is TGTGCCAGCAGACAGCTTAAGAACACCGGGGAGCTGTTTTTT.

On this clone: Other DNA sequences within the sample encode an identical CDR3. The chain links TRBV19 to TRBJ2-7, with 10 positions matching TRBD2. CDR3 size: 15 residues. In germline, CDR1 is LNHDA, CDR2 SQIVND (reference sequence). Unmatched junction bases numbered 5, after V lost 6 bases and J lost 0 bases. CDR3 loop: CASSRTSGSSYEQYF. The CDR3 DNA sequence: TGTGCCAGTAGCCGGACTAGCGGTAGCTCCTACGAGCAGTACTTC.

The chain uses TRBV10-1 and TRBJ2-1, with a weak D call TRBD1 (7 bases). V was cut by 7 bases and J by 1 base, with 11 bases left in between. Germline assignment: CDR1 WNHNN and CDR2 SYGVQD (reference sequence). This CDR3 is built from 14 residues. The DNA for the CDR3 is TGCGCCAGCACCCCAGGGGGGTCCTACAATGAGCAGTTCTTC. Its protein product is CASTPGGSYNEQFF.

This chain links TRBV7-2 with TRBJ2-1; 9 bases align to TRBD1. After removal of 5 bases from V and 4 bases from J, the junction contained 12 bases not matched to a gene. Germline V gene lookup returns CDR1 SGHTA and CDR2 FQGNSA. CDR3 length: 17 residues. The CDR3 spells CASSHNAGQGGYNEQFF. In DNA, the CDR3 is TGTGCCAGCAGCCATAATGCGGGACAGGGCGGATACAATGAGCAGTTCTTC. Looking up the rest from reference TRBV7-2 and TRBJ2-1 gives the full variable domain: GAGVSQSPSNKVTEKGKDVELRCDPISGHTALYWYRQSLGQGLEFLIYFQGNSAPDKSGLPSDRFSAERTGGSVSTLTIQRTQQEDSAVYLCASSHNAGQGGYNEQFFGPGTRLTVL.

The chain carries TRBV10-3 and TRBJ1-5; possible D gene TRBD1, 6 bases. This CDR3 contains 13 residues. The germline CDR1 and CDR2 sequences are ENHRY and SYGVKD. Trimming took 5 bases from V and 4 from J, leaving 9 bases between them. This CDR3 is CAISRDRNQPQHF. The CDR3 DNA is TGTGCCATCAGTCGTGACAGGAATCAGCCCCAGCATTTT.

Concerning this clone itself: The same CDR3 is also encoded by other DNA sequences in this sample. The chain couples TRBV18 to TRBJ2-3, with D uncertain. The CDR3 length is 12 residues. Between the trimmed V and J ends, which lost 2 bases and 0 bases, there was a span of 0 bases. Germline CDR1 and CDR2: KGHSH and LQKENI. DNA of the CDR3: TGTGCCAGCTCACCAAGCACAGATACGCAGTATTTT. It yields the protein CASSPSTDTQYF.

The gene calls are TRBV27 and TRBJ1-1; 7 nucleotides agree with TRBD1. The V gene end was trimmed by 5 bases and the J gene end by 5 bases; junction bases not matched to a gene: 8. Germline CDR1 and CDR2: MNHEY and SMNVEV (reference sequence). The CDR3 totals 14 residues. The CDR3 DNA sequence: TGTGCCAGCAGTCTGCGACAGGGAAGGACTGAAGCTTTCTTT. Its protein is CASSLRQGRTEAFF.

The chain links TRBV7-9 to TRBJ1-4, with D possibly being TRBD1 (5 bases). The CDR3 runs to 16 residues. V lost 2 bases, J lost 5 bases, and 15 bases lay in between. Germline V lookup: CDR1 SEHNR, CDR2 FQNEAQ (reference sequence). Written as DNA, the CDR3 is TGTGCCAGCAGCTTATTGGTGGCAGGGCCAAATGAAAAACTGTTTTTT. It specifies CASSLLVAGPNEKLFF.

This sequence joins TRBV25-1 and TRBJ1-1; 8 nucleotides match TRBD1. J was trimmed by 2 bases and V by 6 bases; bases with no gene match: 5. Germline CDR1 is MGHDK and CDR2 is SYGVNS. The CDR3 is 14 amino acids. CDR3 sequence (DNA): TGTGCCAGCAGACACCAGGGGGCCAACACTGAAGCTTTCTTT. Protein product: CASRHQGANTEAFF.

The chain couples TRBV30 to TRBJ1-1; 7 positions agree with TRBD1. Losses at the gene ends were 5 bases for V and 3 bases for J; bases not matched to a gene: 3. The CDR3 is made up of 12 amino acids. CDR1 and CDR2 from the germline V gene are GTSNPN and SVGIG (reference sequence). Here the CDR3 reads CAWDTGDTEAFF. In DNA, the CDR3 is TGTGCCTGGGATACAGGGGACACTGAAGCTTTCTTT.

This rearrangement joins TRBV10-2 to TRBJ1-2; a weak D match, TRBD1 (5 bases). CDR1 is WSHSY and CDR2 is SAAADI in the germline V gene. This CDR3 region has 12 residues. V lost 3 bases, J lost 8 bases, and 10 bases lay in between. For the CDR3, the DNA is TGCGCCAGCAGTGACAGGGATTGGGGCTACACCTTC. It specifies CASSDRDWGYTF.

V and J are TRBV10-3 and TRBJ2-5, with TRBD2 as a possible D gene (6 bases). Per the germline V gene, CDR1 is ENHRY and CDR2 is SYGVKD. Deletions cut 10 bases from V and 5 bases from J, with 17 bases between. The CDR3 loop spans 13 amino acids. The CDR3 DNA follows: TGTGCCACCGGGCGGGGAGAGGTCGAGACCCAGTACTTC. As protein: CATGRGEVETQYF.